The sequence of this TCR beta chain was determined in a study of cytomegalovirus exposure and HLA in healthy donors. It was with 60 Vbeta and 13 Jbeta primers that the PCR ran. The authors' processing: Around 11 million shared chains were among the about 80 million unique TCR beta chains that a later analysis counted. Method: immunoSEQ multiplex PCR; TCRdb's copy keeps in-frame clones and lacks some. V and J calls and clone size are those listed in that table; D and trimming were worked out from the DNA. Among about 87,000 clones listed, about 68% were seen once. CDR3 length equals 12 residues. Looked up from germline, CDR1 is MNHNY and CDR2 is SVGAGI (reference sequence). Trimming removed 2 bases at V and 5 bases at J, with 6 bases between. With respect to this clone: This may be a read error, as it is one base from a much larger clone.

The rearrangement links TRBV6-6 to TRBJ1-1; D unclear. The sequence derives from a young man in good health and CMV-seropositive. The sequenced sample was PBMCs. The CDR3 nucleotides are TGTGCCAGCAGTTACGGGAGGACTGAAGCTTTCTTT. It is translated as CASSYGRTEAFF.